One sample yielded the 5 T cell receptor beta chains listed below, sequenced in a study of cytomegalovirus exposure and HLA in healthy donors. The PCR had 60 Vbeta and 13 Jbeta primers. Using immunoSEQ multiplex PCR, the repertoire was profiled, and TCRdb retains in-frame clones only, with some absent. The sample has approximately 140,000 clones; around 85% are singletons. The sequencing sample was made of PBMCs. The origin of the receptors is a boy between 10 and 17 years old in good health and CMV-seronegative.

This sequence joins TRBV5-8 and TRBJ2-1; TRBD2 matches 11 bases. Unmatched junction bases numbered 9, after V lost 1 base and J lost 0 bases. Germline V lookup: CDR1 SGHTS, CDR2 YDEGEE. The CDR3 is 19 amino acids. The CDR3 DNA is TGTGCCAGCAGCTTGATTTTGGGACTAGCGGCCCCCTCCTACAATGAGCAGTTCTTC. Its protein product is CASSLILGLAAPSYNEQFF. Together with reference TRBV5-8 and TRBJ2-1, the CDR3 gives the full variable domain: EAGVTQSPTHLIKTRGQQATLRCSPISGHTSVYWYQQALGLGLQFLLWYDEGEERNRGNFPPRFSGRQFPNYSSELNVNALELEDSALYLCASSLILGLAAPSYNEQFFGPGTRLTVL.

The rearrangement joins TRBV27 to TRBJ1-4, with TRBD1 identical over 7 bases. The ends lost 5 bases at V and 8 bases at J; junction bases unmatched: 14. CDR1 MNHEY and CDR2 SMNVEV come from the germline V gene (reference sequence). There are 16 residues in the CDR3. CDR3 nucleotide sequence: TGTGCCAGCAGTCGAGACTACAGGGGCGGAGGGGAAAAACTGTTTTTT. Translation: CASSRDYRGGGEKLFF.

The gene calls are TRBV11-3 and TRBJ1-2; 8 bases are a match to TRBD1. Germline lookup yields CDR1 SGHNT and CDR2 YENEEA. CDR3 length: 17 residues. J was trimmed by 7 bases and V by 7 bases; bases with no gene match: 20. The CDR3 protein is CASNIPGQETQGAGYTF. CDR3 DNA: TGTGCCAGCAACATACCGGGACAGGAGACCCAGGGGGCTGGCTACACCTTC.

Only a few counts were recorded for this clone. The V call is TRBV4-2, the J call TRBJ2-2, with 8 bases that match TRBD1. CDR3 length: 15 amino acids. Germline CDR1 reads LGHNA; CDR2 reads YNFKEQ. Trimming at V came to 1 base and at J to 6 bases, leaving 4 bases not matched to a gene. In DNA form, the CDR3 reads TGTGCCAGCAGCCAAGGGCAGGGGGCGGCCGGGGAGCTGTTTTTT. It encodes CASSQGQGAAGELFF.

This chain uses TRBV2 with TRBJ2-7; D not certain. CDR1 and CDR2 (germline): SNHLY, FYNNEI. The CDR3 is 12 residues long. Trimming took off 6 bases at V and 5 bases at J, with 11 bases between the two ends. The CDR3 DNA reads TGTGCCAGCAGCGTCGCGGTCGACGAGCAGTACTTC. Amino acid sequence: CASSVAVDEQYF.